The clone carrying this TCR beta chain was counted between two and nine times. What it binds is not known. The sample comes from a study of T-cell reconstitution after alpha-beta-depleted transplantation in children. Unique molecular identifiers were used in preparing the TCRbeta library. Using its own MiXCR run on the PCR reads, TCRdb lists one record per CDR3 protein. The data contain roughly 310,000 distinct CDR3 sequences, around 25% of them seen just once; the ten biggest clones take up approximately 11%. The study, taken as a whole, reports: About two months after transplant, alpha-beta T cells reportedly came from several hundred expanded graft clones.

The sequence was collected from a male patient younger than 18 who had a stem cell transplant for acute lymphoblastic leukemia, so the T cells may come from the graft donor. The starting material was PBMCs, mostly from graft donor cells, obtained 180 days after TCRalphabeta/CD19-depleted stem cell transplant.

Here the CDR3 DNA reads TGTGCCAGCAAAGGGGGGCCCACCCCGAACACCGGGGAGCTGTTTTTT. Translated, it gives CASKGGPTPNTGELFF. The chain has TRBV12-3 or TRBV12-4 and TRBJ2-2; perhaps D is TRBD1 or TRBD2 (6 bases each). V was clipped by 7 bases and J by 0 bases, with 15 bases between them. This CDR3 has 16 amino acids.